The 22 T cell receptor beta chains given below trace back to one sample, sequenced in a study of blood T cell repertoires in COVID-19. Repertoires were generated with immunoSEQ multiplex PCR, while TCRdb's copy carries only in-frame clones and drops some. The table lists tens of thousands of clones, approximately 84% of them singletons. What was sequenced was peripheral blood. Receptor source: a human donor with active or convalescent COVID-19. The donor label of this sample is uncertain.

This chain joins TRBV30 and TRBJ2-7; TRBD2 agrees at 7 bases. The CDR3 runs to 15 residues. Germline CDR1 is GTSNPN and CDR2 is SVGIG (reference sequence). V was clipped by 0 bases and J by 2 bases; unmatched bases: 7. CDR3 DNA sequence: TGTGCCTGGAGTGTACTCGGACTAGTAGCCTACGAGCAGTACTTC. Protein product: CAWSVLGLVAYEQYF.

The chain links TRBV24-1 to TRBJ1-1; TRBD1 is a possible D gene (5 bases). This CDR3 has 12 amino acids. Germline V gene lookup returns CDR1 KGHDR and CDR2 SFDVKD. Deletions cut 8 bases from V and 1 base from J, with 7 bases between. CDR3: CATMGPNTEAFF. As DNA, the CDR3 is TGTGCCACCATGGGGCCGAACACTGAAGCTTTCTTT.

The chain links TRBV21-1 to TRBJ1-2; TRBD1, the table's D call, lacks a check against the DNA. TRBV21-1 has pseudogene status. This CDR3 is 16 amino acids long. CDR3 sequence reads: CASSKGEGQVGYGYTF. The CDR3 nucleotides read TGTGCCAGCAGCAAAGGGGAAGGACAGGTGGGATATGGCTACACCTTC.

The chain links TRBV6-1 to TRBJ2-5, with D maybe TRBD2 (5 bases). V dropped 0 bases and J dropped 9 bases, with 11 bases sitting between them. The CDR3 spans 13 residues. CDR1 is MNHNS, CDR2 SASEGT, per germline. The CDR3 region has the DNA TGTGCCAGCAGTGAAGCGCGACTAACGGCCCAGTACTTC. Its protein is CASSEARLTAQYF.

This chain connects TRBV7-8 to TRBJ2-5; D possibly corresponds to TRBD2 (6 bases). Trimming cost V 5 bases and J 4 bases, with 14 bases left between them. This CDR3 has 14 residues. CDR1 and CDR2 (germline): SGHVS, FQNEAQ. The CDR3 DNA reads as TGTGCCAGCAGCCCCCCGGAGGGACGAGAGACCCAGTACTTC. It specifies CASSPPEGRETQYF.

This chain joins TRBV2 and TRBJ2-3, with D maybe TRBD1 (5 bases). V was clipped by 8 bases and J by 0 bases, with 9 bases between them. The CDR3 has 13 residues. Germline lookup yields CDR1 SNHLY and CDR2 FYNNEI. In DNA, the CDR3 is TGTGCCAGCGGGCGACAGAGCACAGATACGCAGTATTTT. Protein sequence: CASGRQSTDTQYF. The full variable domain, in which reference TRBV2 and TRBJ2-3 provide the parts outside the CDR3, is EPEVTQTPSHQVTQMGQEVILRCVPISNHLYFYWYRQILGQKVEFLVSFYNNEISEKSEIFDDQFSVERPDGSNFTLKIRSTKLEDSAMYFCASGRQSTDTQYFGPGTRLTVL.

This chain links TRBV15 with TRBJ2-7; TRBD2 agrees at 9 bases. From germline, CDR1 is LNHNV and CDR2 YYDKDF (reference sequence). The V gene end was trimmed by 3 bases and the J gene end by 2 bases; junction bases not matched to a gene: 8. This CDR3 has 16 residues. The CDR3 region is CATSSRLAGKTYEQYF. CDR3 in DNA: TGTGCCACCAGCAGTCGCCTAGCGGGAAAAACCTACGAGCAGTACTTC.

This chain connects TRBV19 to TRBJ1-1, with no clear D. The V and J ends lost 5 bases and 9 bases respectively, with 10 bases between them. Germline V CDR1 and CDR2: LNHDA, SQIVND (reference sequence). The CDR3 contains 11 residues. CDR3 sequence reads: CASSGPSQAFF. The CDR3 DNA reads as TGTGCCAGTAGTGGCCCAAGTCAAGCTTTCTTT. The full variable domain, with the rest looked up from reference TRBV19 and TRBJ1-1, is DGGITQSPKYLFRKEGQNVTLSCEQNLNHDAMYWYRQDPGQGLRLIYYSQIVNDFQKGDIAEGYSVSREKKESFPLTVTSAQKNPTAFYLCASSGPSQAFFGQGTRLTVV.

This clone was counted between two and nine times. For the CDR3, the DNA is TGTGCCAGCAGTGTGGGAGGCAATCAGCCCCAGCATTTT. Its protein product is CASSVGGNQPQHF. The genes are TRBV2 and TRBJ1-5; unclear D gene. There are 13 residues in the CDR3. V was shortened by 4 bases and J by 2 bases, with 6 bases between the two germline ends. Germline values: CDR1 SNHLY, CDR2 FYNNEI.

This clone has just a few counts. V is TRBV4-2 and J is TRBJ2-2; possibly TRBD2 for D (6 bases). The germline V gene has CDR1 LGHNA and CDR2 YNFKEQ. Trimming pared 2 bases from V and 1 base from J, leaving 11 bases between. The CDR3 has 16 amino acids. This chain's CDR3 is CASSQRSGLNTGELFF. The CDR3 nucleotides are TGTGCCAGCAGCCAAAGATCGGGACTGAACACCGGGGAGCTGTTTTTT.

The chain uses TRBV29-1 and TRBJ1-4, with TRBD1 identical over 8 bases. Germline V CDR1 and CDR2: SQVTM, ANQGSEA. The CDR3 has 13 amino acids. The trim removed 4 bases at V and 8 bases at J, leaving 6 bases unmatched. The DNA of the CDR3 is TGCAGCGTTGTGGACAGGGAAAGAGAAAAACTGTTTTTT. It yields the protein CSVVDREREKLFF.

V and J are TRBV11-2 and TRBJ2-7, with 11 nucleotides matching TRBD2. V was pared by 5 bases and J by 2 bases, with 5 bases of the junction left unmatched. The CDR3 spans 15 residues. Germline V gene data show CDR1 as SGHAT and CDR2 as FQNNGV. This CDR3 reads CASSRGTSGPYEQYF. The CDR3 DNA follows: TGTGCCAGCAGCCGAGGGACTAGCGGCCCCTACGAGCAGTACTTC. The whole variable domain, filled in from reference TRBV11-2 and TRBJ2-7, reads EAGVAQSPRYKIIEKRQSVAFWCNPISGHATLYWYQQILGQGPKLLIQFQNNGVVDDSQLPKDRFSAERLKGVDSTLKIQPAKLEDSAVYLCASSRGTSGPYEQYFGPGTRLTVT.

The CDR3 protein is CASSEQGVSGNTIYF. The CDR3, as DNA: TGTGCCAGCAGTGAGCAGGGGGTCTCTGGAAACACCATATATTTT. The genes are TRBV2 and TRBJ1-3; 7 positions agree with TRBD1. Per the germline V gene, CDR1 is SNHLY and CDR2 is FYNNEI. The CDR3 consists of 15 residues. V was pared by 3 bases and J by 0 bases, with 2 bases of the junction left unmatched.

This clone was detected only a few times. The rearrangement joins TRBV28 to TRBJ2-3; 9 nucleotides line up with TRBD2. J gave up 8 bases and V 7 bases, and 10 bases lay outside the gene matches. The V gene's germline CDR1 is MDHEN and CDR2 SYDVKM. This CDR3 has 14 residues. The CDR3 nucleotides are TGTGCCAGCATGGGGGGCGCGGGAGGGTTTACGCAGTATTTT. It codes for CASMGGAGGFTQYF.

This sequence joins TRBV5-4 and TRBJ2-7, with D possibly being TRBD1 (7 bases). The CDR3 contains 14 residues. V lost 4 bases, J lost 3 bases, and 14 bases lay in between. CDR1 is SGHNT and CDR2 is YYREEE in the germline V gene (reference sequence). CDR3 residues: CASSTGQTSYEQYF. CDR3 coding DNA: TGTGCCAGCAGCACGGGACAGACTAGCTACGAGCAGTACTTC.

The rearrangement links TRBV10-3 to TRBJ2-3, with 10 bases fitting TRBD2. V gave up 8 bases and J gave up 1 base; unmatched junction bases: 6. CDR1 and CDR2 (germline): ENHRY, SYGVKD. The CDR3 covers 15 residues. The CDR3 region has the DNA TGTGCCATCTCTCCCGGGACTAGCGGCACAGATACGCAGTATTTT. Protein product: CAISPGTSGTDTQYF.

This clone was detected only once. The chain recombines TRBV5-1 with TRBJ2-1, with TRBD2 identical over 12 bases. Germline CDR1 reads SGHRS; CDR2 reads YFSETQ. This CDR3 is built from 15 residues. J lost 4 bases, V lost 4 bases, and 3 bases had no gene match. CDR3 coding DNA: TGCGCCAGCAGCGCGACTAGCGGGAGATACAATGAGCAGTTCTTC. Its protein product is CASSATSGRYNEQFF.

The chain uses TRBV7-2 and TRBJ2-1; 14 nucleotides align to TRBD2. The germline gives CDR1 SGHTA, CDR2 FQGNSA. CDR3 length equals 19 residues. The V gene end was trimmed by 5 bases and the J gene end by 8 bases; junction bases not matched to a gene: 17. CDR3 bases: TGTGCCAGCAGCCTCCTTTTTATGGGGACTAGCGGGAGTAATGATGAGCAGTTCTTC. Amino acid sequence: CASSLLFMGTSGSNDEQFF. The full variable domain, rest sourced from reference TRBV7-2 and TRBJ2-1, is GAGVSQSPSNKVTEKGKDVELRCDPISGHTALYWYRQSLGQGLEFLIYFQGNSAPDKSGLPSDRFSAERTGGSVSTLTIQRTQQEDSAVYLCASSLLFMGTSGSNDEQFFGPGTRLTVL.

The rearrangement joins TRBV24-1 to TRBJ2-2, with 7 bases lining up with TRBD2. J gave up 4 bases and V 6 bases, and 16 bases lay outside the gene matches. CDR1 is KGHDR and CDR2 is SFDVKD in the germline V gene. There are 18 residues in the CDR3. In DNA form, the CDR3 reads TGTGCCACCAGTTATGGCTCGTCGGCGGGAGCTGGCACCGGGGAGCTGTTTTTT. This translates into CATSYGSSAGAGTGELFF.

J is TRBJ1-1 and V is TRBV12-3 or TRBV12-4; D call uncertain. The CDR3 sequence is 12 residues long. Trimming left V 1 base short and J 11 bases short, with 11 bases between. CDR3 sequence (DNA): TGTGCCAGCAGTTTAGGGAAGGGAGACGCTTTCTTT. Its translation is CASSLGKGDAFF.

This chain links TRBV28 with TRBJ2-1; D unclear. The ends were cut back, 10 bases at V and 7 bases at J, with 20 bases in the middle. The CDR3 is 14 residues long. Germline CDR1 and CDR2: MDHEN and SYDVKM. The CDR3 sequence: CATNIALSRNEQFF. The DNA for the CDR3 is TGTGCCACCAACATAGCATTGAGTAGGAATGAGCAGTTCTTC.

This chain connects TRBV7-7 to TRBJ2-2; D possibly corresponds to TRBD2 (6 bases). Germline V lookup: CDR1 SSHAT, CDR2 FNYEAQ (reference sequence). This CDR3 is built from 16 residues. The ends were cut back, 1 base at V and 4 bases at J, with 13 bases in the middle. In DNA, the CDR3 is TGTGCCAGCAGCTTAGTGTCGGGAGACACCACCGGGGAGCTGTTTTTT. The encoded protein is CASSLVSGDTTGELFF. Variable domain in full (rest from reference TRBV7-7 and TRBJ2-2): GAGVSQSPRYKVTKRGQDVTLRCDPISSHATLYWYQQALGQGPEFLTYFNYEAQPDKSGLPSDRFSAERPEGSISTLTIQRTEQRDSAMYRCASSLVSGDTTGELFFGEGSRLTVL.